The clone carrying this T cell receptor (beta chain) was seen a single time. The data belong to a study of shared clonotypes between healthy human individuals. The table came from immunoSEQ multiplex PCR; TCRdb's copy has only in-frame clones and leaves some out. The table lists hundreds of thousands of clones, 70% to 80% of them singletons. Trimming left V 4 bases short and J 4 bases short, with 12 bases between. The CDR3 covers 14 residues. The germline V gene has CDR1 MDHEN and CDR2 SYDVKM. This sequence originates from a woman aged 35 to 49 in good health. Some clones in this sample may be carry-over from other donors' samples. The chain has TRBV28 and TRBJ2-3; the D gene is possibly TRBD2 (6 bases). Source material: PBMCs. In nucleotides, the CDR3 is TGTGCCAGCAGTTGGGGACTTGGCGCAGATACGCAGTATTTT. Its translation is CASSWGLGADTQYF.